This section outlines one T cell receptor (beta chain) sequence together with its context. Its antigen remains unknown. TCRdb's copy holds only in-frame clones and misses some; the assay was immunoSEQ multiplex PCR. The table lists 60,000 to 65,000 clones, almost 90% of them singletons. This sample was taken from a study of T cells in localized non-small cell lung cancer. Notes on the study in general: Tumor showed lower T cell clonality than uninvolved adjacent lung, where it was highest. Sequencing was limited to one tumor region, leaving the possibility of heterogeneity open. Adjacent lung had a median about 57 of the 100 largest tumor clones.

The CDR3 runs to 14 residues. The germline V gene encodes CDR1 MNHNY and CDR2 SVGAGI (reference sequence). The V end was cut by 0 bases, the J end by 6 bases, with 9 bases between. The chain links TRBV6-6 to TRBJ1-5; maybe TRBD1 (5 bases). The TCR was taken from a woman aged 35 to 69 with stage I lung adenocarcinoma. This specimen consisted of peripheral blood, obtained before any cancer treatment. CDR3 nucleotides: TGTGCCAGCAGTTACTCGACAGTTCTTCAGCCCCAGCATTTT. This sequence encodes CASSYSTVLQPQHF.